The 24 T cell receptor beta chains presented below share a single source sample, sequenced in a study of regulatory T cells in long-lasting Graves disease (dated by TCRdb to the early 2020s). Library prep was done by multiplex PCR. The instrument was an Illumina HiSeq 4000. TCR beta libraries were built with iRepertoire HTBI primers and Arm-PCR amplification of CDR3 regions. TCRdb handled the public reads itself, with Q25 trimming in fastp and clone calling in MiXCR, and kept productive beta chains. Rows are combined by CDR3 protein, so each entry shows the most common genes and DNA. A total of roughly 440,000 distinct CDR3 sequences appear in this sample, approximately 16% of them only once. The ten largest clones add up to about 23% of the sample. The time point label corresponds to: newly diagnosed GD, antithyroid drugs for less than 3 months. For both TCR sequencing and RNA sequencing, RNA was extracted from PBMCs in TRIzol.

This sample also appeared in a second study, on T cells in Graves' hyperthyroidism and ophthalmopathy.

The sequencing used peripheral blood mononuclear cells (PBMCs), collected at new diagnosis, from a patient treated with antithyroid drugs. The receptors shown here come from a woman aged 18-29 years with Graves disease. Donor details come from another sample of the same person, matched by shared clones.

This clonotype was observed a handful of times. The chain carries TRBV18 and TRBJ1-1; D is uncertain. V dropped 3 bases and J dropped 1 base, with 9 bases sitting between them. Germline CDR1 is KGHSH and CDR2 is LQKENI. This CDR3 is built from 14 residues. The CDR3 sequence is CASSPLDQNTEAFF. The CDR3 DNA reads as TGTGCCAGCTCACCCCTTGACCAGAACACTGAAGCTTTCTTT.

For this clonotype: A much larger clone is a single base away; this may be a read error. This chain uses TRBV20-1 with TRBJ1-1, with 9 nucleotides matching TRBD1. After removal of 2 bases from V and 4 bases from J, the junction contained 8 bases not matched to a gene. Germline V CDR1 and CDR2: DFQATT, SNEGSKA (reference sequence). This CDR3 spans 15 amino acids. Written as DNA, the CDR3 is TGCAGTGCTAGAACCACCGGGACAGGGAGCACTGAAGCTTTCTTT. Protein product: CSARTTGTGSTEAFF.

This clonotype was seen a single time. A read error may explain this, as a much larger clone is one base away. The chain couples TRBV20-1 to TRBJ2-7; the D is unclear. Trimming left V 7 bases short and J 7 bases short, with 20 bases between. The CDR3 consists of 13 residues. From germline, CDR1 is DFQATT and CDR2 SNEGSKA (reference sequence). In nucleotides, the CDR3 is TGCAGTGGGACGAGAGGCGGATACAATGAGCAGTACTTC. It encodes CSGTRGGYNEQYF.

V is TRBV30 and J is TRBJ2-1; 9 bases are shared with TRBD2. With 7 bases clipped from V and 5 bases from J, the junction kept 6 bases outside the gene matches. Germline V gene lookup returns CDR1 GTSNPN and CDR2 SVGIG (reference sequence). The CDR3 extends over 13 amino acids. The CDR3 protein is CAYLLAGDNEQFF. CDR3 coding DNA: TGTGCCTACTTACTAGCGGGCGACAATGAGCAGTTCTTC.

This clonotype was observed at least ten times. This chain joins TRBV2 and TRBJ1-6; D is unclear. This CDR3 region has 16 residues. Germline CDR1 and CDR2: SNHLY and FYNNEI. In DNA form, the CDR3 reads TGTGCTAGCTTTATAGGCTTCAGCTCCTATAATTCACCCCTCCACTTT. It translates to CASFIGFSSYNSPLHF.

This clonotype was seen many times. This rearrangement joins TRBV7-9 to TRBJ2-3; 13 positions match TRBD2. CDR1 and CDR2 (germline): SEHNR, FQNEAQ (reference sequence). The length of the CDR3 is 18 residues. The trim removed 4 bases at V and 5 bases at J, leaving 12 bases unmatched. The CDR3 here is CASSSTPIRTSGRDTQYF. CDR3 nucleotides: TGTGCCAGCAGCTCCACCCCCATCCGGACTAGCGGGAGAGATACGCAGTATTTT. The variable domain in full, with the rest retrieved from reference TRBV7-9 and TRBJ2-3, is DTGVSQNPRHKITKRGQNVTFRCDPISEHNRLYWYRQTLGQGPEFLTYFQNEAQLEKSRLLSDRFSAERPKGSFSTLEIQRTEQGDSAMYLCASSSTPIRTSGRDTQYFGPGTRLTVL.

V is TRBV29-1 and J is TRBJ2-7; D may be TRBD2 (6 bases). With 2 bases removed from V and 2 bases from J, the gap between germline ends came to 13 bases. Per the germline V gene, CDR1 is SQVTM and CDR2 is ANQGSEA. The CDR3 contains 14 residues. CDR3 sequence: CSVEIIAATYEQYF. The DNA for the CDR3 is TGCAGCGTTGAAATTATAGCGGCAACCTACGAGCAGTACTTC.

The chain has TRBV7-6 and TRBJ1-4; D is unresolved. The germline V gene encodes CDR1 SGHVS and CDR2 FNYEAQ. This CDR3 comprises 14 residues. Trimming left V 5 bases short and J 5 bases short, with 12 bases between. As DNA, the CDR3 is TGTGCCAGCAGCGCCCACGGGTCGAATGAAAAACTGTTTTTT. Its protein is CASSAHGSNEKLFF.

This clonotype was detected many times. The rearrangement uses TRBV27 and TRBJ1-5; D gene ambiguous. This CDR3 is built from 13 residues. CDR1 MNHEY and CDR2 SMNVEV come from the germline V gene (reference sequence). Trimming removed 2 bases at V and 6 bases at J, with 8 bases between. In DNA form, the CDR3 reads TGTGCCAGCAGTTTAAGACGGTTTCAGCCCCAGCATTTT. It encodes CASSLRRFQPQHF.

This clonotype occurred many times. CDR3 nucleotide sequence: TGTGCCAGCAGCTCGCCCCCCTTTACAGGGAGCTCCTACGAGCAGTACTTC. It yields the protein CASSSPPFTGSSYEQYF. The genes are TRBV13 and TRBJ2-7; a possible D gene is TRBD1 (6 bases). V was cut by 4 bases and J by 0 bases, with 19 bases left in between. There are 17 residues in the CDR3. Germline values: CDR1 PRHDT, CDR2 FYEKMQ (reference sequence).

The chain links TRBV3-1 to TRBJ2-5; 13 bases are a match to TRBD2. Germline V gives CDR1 LGHDT, CDR2 YNNKEL (reference sequence). V dropped 4 bases and J dropped 11; count of bases not matched to a gene: 13. The CDR3 spans 16 residues. The CDR3 DNA reads as TGTGCCAGCAGCCGAAAAGGACTAGCGGGAGTGGTTTCGCAGTACTTC. It encodes CASSRKGLAGVVSQYF.

This clonotype was seen many times. The chain uses TRBV28 and TRBJ1-5, with D possibly TRBD1 on 5 matching bases. CDR3 length equals 16 residues. V was clipped by 4 bases and J by 4 bases, with 17 bases between them. The germline V gene encodes CDR1 MDHEN and CDR2 SYDVKM. The CDR3: CASSSFGTALNQPQHF. CDR3 DNA sequence: TGTGCCAGCAGTTCCTTCGGGACGGCCCTTAATCAGCCCCAGCATTTT. Full variable domain (outside the CDR3, taken from reference TRBV28 and TRBJ1-5): DVKVTQSSRYLVKRTGEKVFLECVQDMDHENMFWYRQDPGLGLRLIYFSYDVKMKEKGDIPEGYSVSREKKERFSLILESASTNQTSMYLCASSSFGTALNQPQHFGDGTRLSIL.

This clonotype has ten or more counts. V is TRBV28 and J is TRBJ2-7; D is unclear. Trimming took off 1 base at V and 4 bases at J, with 5 bases between the two ends. CDR3 length equals 12 residues. Germline CDR1 reads MDHEN; CDR2 reads SYDVKM. In DNA form, the CDR3 reads TGTGCCAGCAGTTTATCGAAATACGAGCAGTACTTC. Encoded protein: CASSLSKYEQYF.

The chain carries TRBV4-1 and TRBJ2-7; D might be TRBD1 (5 bases). Looked up from germline, CDR1 is MGHRA and CDR2 is YSYEKL. The germline V and J ends were trimmed by 0 bases and 0 bases, with 9 bases remaining between them. This CDR3 has 15 amino acids. This chain's CDR3 is CASSQEHRSSYEQYF. CDR3 DNA sequence: TGCGCCAGCAGCCAAGAACACAGGAGCTCCTACGAGCAGTACTTC.

This clonotype appeared many times. The rearrangement uses TRBV28 and TRBJ2-1; 8 positions match TRBD2. Trimming cost V 4 bases and J 6 bases; bases outside gene matches: 8. The CDR3 has 15 amino acids. Germline assignment: CDR1 MDHEN and CDR2 SYDVKM. The CDR3 DNA reads TGTGCCAGCAGTTCAAGGACTAGCCGAGCCAATGAGCAGTTCTTC. Translated: CASSSRTSRANEQFF.

V gene TRBV9 combines with J gene TRBJ1-1, with D unresolved. The length of the CDR3 is 15 residues. The ends were cut back, 0 bases at V and 6 bases at J, with 15 bases in the middle. CDR1 SGDLS and CDR2 YYNGEE come from the germline V gene. For the CDR3, the DNA is TGTGCCAGCAGCGTAGCTATAGGCCTCGCGTCTGAAGCTTTCTTT. This encodes CASSVAIGLASEAFF.

Ten or more counts support this clonotype. This chain joins TRBV7-2 and TRBJ2-5; possibly TRBD2 for D (6 bases). V was cut by 5 bases and J by 5 bases, with 18 bases left in between. The CDR3 sequence is 15 residues long. CDR1 and CDR2 (germline): SGHTA, FQGNSA. CDR3 sequence (DNA): TGTGCCAGCAGCCTTCTTTTCGGAGGGAAGGAGACCCAGTACTTC. It translates to CASSLLFGGKETQYF.

The rearrangement links TRBV5-1 to TRBJ1-1; 8 bases fit TRBD1. There are 16 residues in the CDR3. Losses at the gene ends were 3 bases for V and 2 bases for J; bases not matched to a gene: 9. From germline, CDR1 is SGHRS and CDR2 YFSETQ. This chain's CDR3 is CASSSHVAGGNTEAFF. DNA for the CDR3: TGCGCCAGCAGCTCCCACGTGGCAGGGGGCAACACTGAAGCTTTCTTT.

This clonotype was detected once. With a much larger clone just one base away, this may be a read error. The genes are TRBV29-1 and TRBJ1-1, with D perhaps matching TRBD1 (5 bases). CDR3 length: 13 residues. Germline V gene data show CDR1 as SQVTM and CDR2 as ANQGSEA. The CDR3 loop is CSALLGTNTEAVF. The CDR3 region has the DNA TGCAGCGCCCTCCTCGGGACGAACACTGAAGCTGTCTTT. Full variable domain (missing parts from reference TRBV29-1 and TRBJ1-1): SAVISQKPSRDICQRGTSLTIQCQVDSQVTMMFWYRQQPGQSLTLIATANQGSEATYESGFVIDKFPISRPNLTFSTLTVSNMSPEDSSIYLCSALLGTNTEAVFGQGTRLTVV.

About this clonotype: One base away lies a much larger clone, so this may be a sequencing read error. The chain joins TRBV29-1 to TRBJ2-5; 9 nucleotides align to TRBD2. Germline V gene sequence: CDR1 SQVTM, CDR2 ANQGSEA. With 6 bases clipped from V and 11 bases from J, the junction kept 16 bases outside the gene matches. The CDR3 is made up of 14 amino acids. In nucleotides, the CDR3 is TGCAGCGTCCAATGGACTAGCGTGGGGAATGAGCAGTACTTC. It yields the protein CSVQWTSVGNEQYF.

This clonotype appeared many times. CDR3: CASSSHQGSYTEAFF. CDR3 in DNA: TGTGCCAGCAGTTCCCACCAGGGGTCTTACACTGAAGCTTTCTTT. The chain carries TRBV28 and TRBJ1-1, with D maybe TRBD1 (6 bases). Germline V CDR1 and CDR2: MDHEN, SYDVKM. This CDR3 has 15 residues. Trimming pared 4 bases from V and 3 bases from J, leaving 15 bases between.

V gene TRBV7-3 combines with J gene TRBJ2-1; D is perhaps TRBD2 (5 bases). The V end lost 2 bases, the J end lost 10 bases, and 15 bases lay between the germline ends. The CDR3 loop spans 14 amino acids. Germline assignment: CDR1 SGHTA and CDR2 FQGTGA. CDR3 DNA: TGTGCCAGCAGCTTAGCGGGCCCTGGGAAGGAGCAGTTCTTC. Amino acids: CASSLAGPGKEQFF.

This chain uses TRBV30 with TRBJ1-6; a possible D gene is TRBD1 (6 bases). The CDR3 contains 12 residues. V lost 4 bases and J 10 bases, leaving 11 bases between the germline ends. Germline V gene sequence: CDR1 GTSNPN, CDR2 SVGIG (reference sequence). This CDR3 is CAWTRQESPLHF. CDR3 coding DNA: TGTGCCTGGACCAGACAGGAATCACCCCTCCACTTT.

This clonotype came up once. A much larger clone is a single base away; this may be a read error. The DNA for the CDR3 is TGTGCCAGCAGCTCATGGGACGTGGGGGACTATGGCTACACCTTC. Protein sequence: CASSSWDVGDYGYTF. The gene calls are TRBV7-2 and TRBJ1-2; a possible D gene is TRBD1 (5 bases). The CDR3 covers 15 residues. Germline V gene data show CDR1 as SGHTA and CDR2 as FQGNSA. V lost 4 bases and J 3 bases, leaving 15 bases between the germline ends. Full variable domain (rest looked up from reference TRBV7-2 and TRBJ1-2): GAGVSQSPSNKVTEKGKDVELRCDPISGHTALYWYRQSLGQGLEFLIYFQGNSAPDKSGLPSDRFSAERTGGSVSTLTIQRTQQEDSAVYLCASSSWDVGDYGYTFGSGTRLTVV.